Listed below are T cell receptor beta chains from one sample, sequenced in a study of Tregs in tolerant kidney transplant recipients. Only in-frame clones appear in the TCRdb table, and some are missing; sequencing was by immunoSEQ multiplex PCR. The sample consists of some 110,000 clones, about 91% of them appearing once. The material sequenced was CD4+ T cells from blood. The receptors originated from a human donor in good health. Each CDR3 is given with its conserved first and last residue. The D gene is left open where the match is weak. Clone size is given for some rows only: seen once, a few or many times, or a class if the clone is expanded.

CDR3: CASSYFGGPSDQETQYF
DNA: TGTGCCAGCAGTTATTTCGGGGGGCCTAGTGACCAAGAGACCCAGTACTTC
size: -
V: TRBV5-8
J: TRBJ2-5
D: -

CDR3: CASSEVPSGTDTQYF
DNA: TGTGCCAGCAGTGAGGTTCCTAGCGGGACAGATACGCAGTATTTT
size: -
V: TRBV6-1
J: TRBJ2-3
D: TRBD2

CDR3: CASSPPSADTQYF
DNA: TGTGCCAGCTCACCACCCTCGGCGGATACGCAGTATTTT
size: -
V: TRBV18
J: TRBJ2-3
D: -

CDR3: CASRPPSTDTQYF
DNA: TGTGCCAGCAGACCCCCAAGCACAGATACGCAGTATTTT
size: once
V: TRBV25-1
J: TRBJ2-3
D: -

CDR3: CASSQDVAGRFYNEQFF
DNA: TGCGCCAGCAGCCAAGATGTGGCGGGGAGGTTCTACAATGAGCAGTTCTTC
size: -
V: TRBV4-1
J: TRBJ2-1
D: -

CDR3: CASSLGPGVREQYF
DNA: TGTGCCAGCAGCTTAGGCCCGGGGGTCCGCGAGCAGTACTTC
size: -
V: TRBV7-2
J: TRBJ2-7
D: -

CDR3: CASSWGLAGYEQYF
DNA: TGCGCCAGCAGCTGGGGACTAGCTGGCTACGAGCAGTACTTC
size: -
V: TRBV5-1
J: TRBJ2-7
D: TRBD2

CDR3: CASSQGNTIYF
DNA: TGTGCCAGCAGTCAGGGAAACACCATATATTTT
size: once
V: TRBV27
J: TRBJ1-3
D: -

CDR3: CASSPSGLITYEQYF
DNA: TGTGCCAGTAGTCCCTCGGGACTCATAACCTACGAGCAGTACTTC
size: few
V: TRBV19
J: TRBJ2-7
D: -

CDR3: CASSADRFSGNTIYF
DNA: TGTGCCAGCAGCGCCGACAGGTTCTCTGGAAACACCATATATTTT
size: -
V: TRBV5-4
J: TRBJ1-3
D: -

CDR3: CASSRVAVSGNTIYF
DNA: TGTGCCAGTAGTAGAGTGGCAGTCTCTGGAAACACCATATATTTT
size: -
V: TRBV19
J: TRBJ1-3
D: -

CDR3: CASSPSRTGAPNTEAFF
DNA: TGCGCCAGCAGCCCCTCTCGGACAGGGGCCCCGAACACTGAAGCTTTCTTT
size: -
V: TRBV4-1
J: TRBJ1-1
D: TRBD1

CDR3: CAINQGPQETQYF
DNA: TGTGCCATCAATCAGGGCCCTCAAGAGACCCAGTACTTC
size: once
V: TRBV10-3
J: TRBJ2-5
D: -

CDR3: CASSLEGTDSPLHF
DNA: TGTGCCAGCAGCTTAGAGGGGACAGATTCACCCCTCCACTTT
size: -
V: TRBV7-9
J: TRBJ1-6
D: TRBD1

CDR3: CASSPPSGEQYF
DNA: TGTGCCAGCTCACCACCAAGCGGGGAGCAGTACTTC
size: -
V: TRBV18
J: TRBJ2-7
D: -

CDR3: CASSLEAGGRETQYF
DNA: TGTGCTAGCAGCTTAGAAGCGGGGGGGAGGGAGACCCAGTACTTC
size: once
V: TRBV7-7
J: TRBJ2-5
D: TRBD2

CDR3: CASSTGPTYGYTF
DNA: TGTGCCAGCTCGACAGGGCCAACCTATGGCTACACCTTC
size: -
V: TRBV18
J: TRBJ1-2
D: TRBD1

CDR3: CASSSPGTGTDTQYF
DNA: TGTGCCAGCAGCTCCCCCGGGACAGGGACAGATACGCAGTATTTT
size: -
V: TRBV7-2
J: TRBJ2-3
D: TRBD1

CDR3: CASSRTSFYYEQYF
DNA: TGTGCCAGCTCGCGGACTAGCTTCTACTACGAGCAGTACTTC
size: once
V: TRBV18
J: TRBJ2-7
D: TRBD2

CDR3: CASSPPGQGGRPTGNTIYF
DNA: TGTGCCAGCAGTCCGCCGGGACAGGGGGGCCGGCCTACTGGAAACACCATATATTTT
size: once
V: TRBV11-2
J: TRBJ1-3
D: TRBD1

CDR3: CASSLRQGPEKLFF
DNA: TGTGCCAGCAGTCTCAGACAGGGGCCGGAAAAACTGTTTTTT
size: once
V: TRBV27
J: TRBJ1-4
D: TRBD1

CDR3: CASSEGTDYEQYF
DNA: TGCGCCAGCAGTGAGGGAACGGACTACGAGCAGTACTTC
size: -
V: TRBV10-1
J: TRBJ2-7
D: -

CDR3: CAINGSPAGVYEQYF
DNA: TGTGCCATTAATGGATCCCCAGCGGGGGTCTACGAGCAGTACTTC
size: -
V: TRBV6-5
J: TRBJ2-7
D: TRBD2

CDR3: CASSLGLAGRYNEQFF
DNA: TGCGCCAGCAGCCTAGGACTAGCGGGAAGGTACAATGAGCAGTTCTTC
size: -
V: TRBV5-1
J: TRBJ2-1
D: TRBD2

CDR3: CATSSLQRRNTEAFF
DNA: TGTGCCACCAGCAGCCTTCAGAGACGGAACACTGAAGCTTTCTTT
size: -
V: TRBV15
J: TRBJ1-1
D: -

CDR3: CAWSPGARVTYEQYF
DNA: TGTGCCTGGTCTCCTGGGGCCAGAGTAACCTACGAGCAGTACTTC
size: -
V: TRBV30
J: TRBJ2-7
D: -

CDR3: CASSSRPGAPGELFF
DNA: TGCGCCAGCAGCTCCCGGCCGGGGGCGCCCGGGGAGCTGTTTTTT
size: -
V: TRBV5-1
J: TRBJ2-2
D: -

CDR3: CASSMGTGGTYEQYF
DNA: TGTGCCAGTAGTATGGGGACAGGGGGCACCTACGAGCAGTACTTC
size: -
V: TRBV19
J: TRBJ2-7
D: TRBD1

CDR3: CASSVGGGRATDTQYF
DNA: TGTGCCAGCAGCGTAGGGGGCGGGAGGGCCACAGATACGCAGTATTTT
size: -
V: TRBV9
J: TRBJ2-3
D: TRBD2

CDR3: CASSSQGNQPQHF
DNA: TGTGCCAGCAGCTCACAGGGGAATCAGCCCCAGCATTTT
size: -
V: TRBV7-8
J: TRBJ1-5
D: TRBD1

CDR3: CASSLRTSGVPTDTQYF
DNA: TGTGCCAGTAGTCTCAGGACTAGCGGGGTCCCCACAGATACGCAGTATTTT
size: -
V: TRBV19
J: TRBJ2-3
D: TRBD2